This passage covers 15 T cell receptor beta chains from one sample sequenced in a study of blood T cell repertoires in COVID-19. Produced via immunoSEQ multiplex PCR; TCRdb's table is partial and in-frame only. The sample yields 150,000 or so clones, more than 80% seen once. Specimen: PBMCs or T cells enriched from blood (not recorded which). The receptors were sampled from a middle-aged man who had recovered from COVID-19.

The chain recombines TRBV30 with TRBJ2-1, with 14 bases fitting TRBD2. The germline gives CDR1 GTSNPN, CDR2 SVGIG (reference sequence). The CDR3 spans 14 residues. V gave up 0 bases and J gave up 13 bases; unmatched junction bases: 5. The DNA of the CDR3 is TGTGCCTGGAGTGTAGGGGGACTAGCGGGGGCCCAGTTCTTC. Amino acid sequence: CAWSVGGLAGAQFF.

This rearrangement joins TRBV7-9 to TRBJ2-1, with 8 bases identical to TRBD2. The CDR3 spans 17 residues. Germline V gene lookup returns CDR1 SEHNR and CDR2 FQNEAQ (reference sequence). The V gene end was trimmed by 4 bases and the J gene end by 3 bases; junction bases not matched to a gene: 11. CDR3 amino acids: CASSSSGRGASYNEQFF. The CDR3 DNA follows: TGTGCCAGCAGCTCTTCGGGGCGGGGGGCCAGCTACAATGAGCAGTTCTTC.

The chain couples TRBV7-2 to TRBJ1-1; 7 nucleotides agree with TRBD1. Germline loops: CDR1 SGHTA, CDR2 FQGNSA. The CDR3 spans 13 residues. With 3 bases clipped from V and 6 bases from J, the junction kept 4 bases outside the gene matches. CDR3 protein: CASSFPDRSEAFF. The CDR3 DNA follows: TGTGCCAGCAGCTTCCCGGACAGGTCTGAAGCTTTCTTT.

This clone was observed a handful of times. This sample includes further DNA sequences coding for the same CDR3. The chain couples TRBV3-1 (or the pseudogene TRBV3-2) to TRBJ1-2; 8 nucleotides line up with TRBD1. The V segment lost 1 base and the J segment 2 bases; nucleotides outside the gene matches: 0. CDR3 size: 14 residues. Germline V gene data show CDR1 as LGHDT and CDR2 as YNNKEL (reference sequence). CDR3 residues: CASSQGQGNYGYTF. For the CDR3, the DNA is TGTGCCAGCAGCCAAGGACAGGGGAACTATGGCTACACCTTC.

The CDR3 DNA reads as TGTGCCAGCTCACCACGGGGGGTTGAAGAGACCCAGTACTTC. Its protein is CASSPRGVEETQYF. V gene TRBV18 combines with J gene TRBJ2-5, with D perhaps TRBD2 (6 bases). There are 14 residues in the CDR3. The V end was cut by 1 base, the J end by 3 bases, with 9 bases between. The germline V gene encodes CDR1 KGHSH and CDR2 LQKENI.

The chain joins TRBV14 to TRBJ1-2; unclear D gene. The CDR3 has 12 amino acids. V was cut by 0 bases and J by 8 bases, with 7 bases left in between. The germline V gene has CDR1 SGHDN and CDR2 FVKESK. In DNA, the CDR3 is TGTGCCAGCAGCCAAGATGCGAGGGGCTACACCTTC. It codes for CASSQDARGYTF.

V gene TRBV9 combines with J gene TRBJ2-7; possibly TRBD2 for D (6 bases). Trimming took 4 bases from V and 5 from J, leaving 13 bases between them. Germline assignment: CDR1 SGDLS and CDR2 YYNGEE. The CDR3 spans 13 residues. The CDR3 nucleotides are TGTGCCAGCAGCCAAGAAGGGAGGAACGAGCAGTACTTC. Protein product: CASSQEGRNEQYF. Together with reference TRBV9 and TRBJ2-7, the CDR3 gives the full variable domain: DSGVTQTPKHLITATGQRVTLRCSPRSGDLSVYWYQQSLDQGLQFLIQYYNGEERAKGNILERFSAQQFPDLHSELNLSSLELGDSALYFCASSQEGRNEQYFGPGTRLTVT.

The chain links TRBV7-2 to TRBJ1-4, with D perhaps matching TRBD1 (5 bases). Trimming pared 6 bases from V and 10 bases from J, leaving 15 bases between. Germline assignment: CDR1 SGHTA and CDR2 FQGNSA. The CDR3 loop spans 13 amino acids. For the CDR3, the DNA is TGTGCCAGCAGTGGAGTGGGGGGAGGAAAACTGTTTTTT. It encodes CASSGVGGGKLFF.

The chain employs TRBV5-1 and TRBJ2-3; TRBD2 agrees at 14 bases. CDR3 length: 16 amino acids. CDR1 SGHRS and CDR2 YFSETQ come from the germline V gene. V gave up 4 bases and J gave up 6 bases; unmatched junction bases: 7. CDR3 amino acids: CASSRRLAGGPDTQYF. The CDR3 DNA sequence: TGCGCCAGCAGCCGACGACTAGCGGGGGGGCCCGATACGCAGTATTTT.

The chain employs TRBV5-1 and TRBJ2-3, with 12 nucleotides matching TRBD2. From germline, CDR1 is SGHRS and CDR2 YFSETQ. Trimming cost V 4 bases and J 14 bases; bases outside gene matches: 14. The CDR3 extends over 15 amino acids. CDR3: CASSPGRLAGASTYF. The CDR3 DNA sequence: TGCGCCAGCAGCCCGGGGCGACTAGCGGGGGCTTCTACGTATTTT.

The chain employs TRBV4-1 and TRBJ2-1; 7 bases map to TRBD2. Per the germline V gene, CDR1 is MGHRA and CDR2 is YSYEKL. The CDR3 is 16 residues long. The V gene end was trimmed by 3 bases and the J gene end by 9 bases; junction bases not matched to a gene: 14. Written as DNA, the CDR3 is TGCGCCAGCAGCCAGATGGGGGGGTCCCGAAACGGTGAGCAGTTCTTC. The encoded protein is CASSQMGGSRNGEQFF.

This sequence joins TRBV7-3 and TRBJ2-3; 11 bases line up with TRBD2. V shed 3 bases and J 6 bases; nucleotides not matched to a gene: 11. The CDR3 runs to 17 residues. In germline, CDR1 is SGHTA, CDR2 FQGTGA. CDR3 sequence: CASSFLPLAGGLDTQYF. The CDR3 coding sequence is TGTGCCAGCAGCTTTTTACCCCTAGCGGGGGGCCTGGATACGCAGTATTTT.

CDR3 residues: CASSYDGGRLNQPQHF. The CDR3, as DNA: TGTGCCAGCAGTTACGACGGGGGAAGACTCAATCAGCCCCAGCATTTT. This chain joins TRBV6-2 or TRBV6-3 and TRBJ1-5; TRBD1 might be the D (5 bases). CDR3 size: 16 residues. CDR1 is MNHEY, CDR2 SVGEGT, per germline. V lost 2 bases to trimming and J lost 3 bases, with 14 bases between them.

This chain uses TRBV2 with TRBJ2-2; possibly TRBD1 for D (6 bases). V was pared by 5 bases and J by 2 bases, with 12 bases between. The CDR3 totals 15 residues. Germline V lookup: CDR1 SNHLY, CDR2 FYNNEI. This CDR3 reads CASSSGQKNTGELFF. CDR3 DNA: TGTGCCAGCAGTTCGGGACAAAAAAACACCGGGGAGCTGTTTTTT. The variable domain in full, completed from reference TRBV2 and TRBJ2-2, reads EPEVTQTPSHQVTQMGQEVILRCVPISNHLYFYWYRQILGQKVEFLVSFYNNEISEKSEIFDDQFSVERPDGSNFTLKIRSTKLEDSAMYFCASSSGQKNTGELFFGEGSRLTVL.

This chain uses TRBV6-5 with TRBJ1-1; a weak D match, TRBD1 (6 bases). The V and J ends lost 2 bases and 0 bases respectively, with 10 bases between them. This CDR3 contains 15 residues. Germline V gene data show CDR1 as MNHEY and CDR2 as SVGAGI. DNA for the CDR3: TGTGCCAGCAGTTACCAGGGGCACATGAACACTGAAGCTTTCTTT. Encoded protein: CASSYQGHMNTEAFF.